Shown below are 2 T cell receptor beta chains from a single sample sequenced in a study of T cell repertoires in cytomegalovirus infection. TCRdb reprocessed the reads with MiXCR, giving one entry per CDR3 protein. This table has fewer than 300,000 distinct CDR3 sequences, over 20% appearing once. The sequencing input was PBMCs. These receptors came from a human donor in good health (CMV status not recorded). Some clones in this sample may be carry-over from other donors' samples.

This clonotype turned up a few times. Here the CDR3 reads CSVGERQETQYF. CDR3 nucleotides: TGCAGCGTTGGTGAGCGGCAAGAGACCCAGTACTTC. This rearrangement joins TRBV29-1 to TRBJ2-5; a possible D gene is TRBD2 (5 bases). Looked up from germline, CDR1 is SQVTM and CDR2 is ANQGSEA. The CDR3 totals 12 residues. Deletions cut 4 bases from V and 2 bases from J, with 8 bases between.

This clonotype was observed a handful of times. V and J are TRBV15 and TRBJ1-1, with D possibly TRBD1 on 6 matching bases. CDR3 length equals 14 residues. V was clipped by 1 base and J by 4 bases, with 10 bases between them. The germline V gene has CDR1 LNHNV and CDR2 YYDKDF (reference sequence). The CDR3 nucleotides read TGTGCCACCAGCAGAGTCGGCAGGGGCACTGAAGCTTTCTTT. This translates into CATSRVGRGTEAFF.